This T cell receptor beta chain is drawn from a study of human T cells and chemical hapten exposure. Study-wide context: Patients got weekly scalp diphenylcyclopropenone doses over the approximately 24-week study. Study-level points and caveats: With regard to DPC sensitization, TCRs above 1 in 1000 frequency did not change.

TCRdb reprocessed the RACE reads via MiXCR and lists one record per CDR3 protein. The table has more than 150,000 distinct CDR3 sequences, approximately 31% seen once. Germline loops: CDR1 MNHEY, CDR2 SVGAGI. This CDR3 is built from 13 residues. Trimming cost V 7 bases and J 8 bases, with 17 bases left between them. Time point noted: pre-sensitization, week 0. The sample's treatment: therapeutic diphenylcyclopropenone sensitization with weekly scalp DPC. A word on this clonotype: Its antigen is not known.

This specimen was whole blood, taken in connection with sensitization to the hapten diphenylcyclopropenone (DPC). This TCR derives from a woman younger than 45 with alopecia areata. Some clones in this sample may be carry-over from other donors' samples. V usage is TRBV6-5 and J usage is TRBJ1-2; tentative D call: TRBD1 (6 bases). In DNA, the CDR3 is TGTGCCAGCACCCTGAAAGGGGGAGCGGGCTACACCTTC. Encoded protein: CASTLKGGAGYTF.